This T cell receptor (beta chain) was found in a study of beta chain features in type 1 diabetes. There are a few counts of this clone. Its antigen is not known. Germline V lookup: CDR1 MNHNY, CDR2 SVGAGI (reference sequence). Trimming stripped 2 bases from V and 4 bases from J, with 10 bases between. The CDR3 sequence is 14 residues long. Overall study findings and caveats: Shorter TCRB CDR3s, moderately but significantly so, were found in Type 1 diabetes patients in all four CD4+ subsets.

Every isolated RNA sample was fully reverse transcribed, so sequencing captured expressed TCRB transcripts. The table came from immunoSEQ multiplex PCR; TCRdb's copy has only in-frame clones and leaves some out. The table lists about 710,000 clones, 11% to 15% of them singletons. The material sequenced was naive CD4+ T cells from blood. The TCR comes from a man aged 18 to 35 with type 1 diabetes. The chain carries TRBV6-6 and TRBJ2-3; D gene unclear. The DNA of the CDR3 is TGTGCCAGCAGTTACCTGGACCGGGCAGATACGCAGTATTTT. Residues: CASSYLDRADTQYF.